Presented here are 18 T cell receptor beta chains from one specimen sequenced in a study of CD8 T cells in ankylosing spondylitis. One entry per CDR3 protein, called by TCRdb with MiXCR from the 5' RACE reads. The sample consists of under 30,000 distinct CDR3 sequences, approximately 13% of them appearing once. Sequencing input: blood. These receptors were obtained from a male donor with ankylosing spondylitis or in good health (not recorded which).

The rearrangement joins TRBV27 to TRBJ1-1, with D tentatively TRBD1 (5 bases). This CDR3 has 14 residues. Germline CDR1 reads MNHEY; CDR2 reads SMNVEV (reference sequence). The V gene lost 1 base and the J gene lost 3 bases, with 9 bases spanning the gap. CDR3 loop: CASSLFRGDTEAFF. CDR3 in DNA: TGTGCCAGCAGTTTATTTAGGGGTGACACTGAAGCTTTCTTT.

Ten or more counts support this clonotype. The chain joins TRBV7-9 to TRBJ1-3; D may be TRBD1 (5 bases). Germline-derived CDR1 and CDR2 are SEHNR and FQNEAQ (reference sequence). Trimming took 1 base from V and 2 from J, leaving 12 bases between them. CDR3 length: 16 amino acids. The CDR3 DNA is TGTGCCAGCAGCTTAGTGGCCGGGGGTCCTGGAAACACCATATATTTT. Translating it yields CASSLVAGGPGNTIYF.

There are a few counts of this clonotype. The chain has TRBV5-1 and TRBJ2-3; D is perhaps TRBD2 (6 bases). The CDR3 is 13 amino acids. Germline CDR1 SGHRS, CDR2 YFSETQ. V was cut by 3 bases and J by 5 bases, with 10 bases left in between. Written as DNA, the CDR3 is TGCGCCAGCAGCTGGGAGGTCAGAGATACGCAGTATTTT. Translation: CASSWEVRDTQYF.

This clonotype has a handful of counts. The genes are TRBV29-1 and TRBJ2-2, with D perhaps TRBD1 (6 bases). The germline CDR1 and CDR2 sequences are SQVTM and ANQGSEA. The CDR3 is made up of 14 amino acids. The germline V and J ends were trimmed by 6 bases and 1 base, with 12 bases remaining between them. CDR3 nucleotide sequence: TGCAGCGTGCGAGGGGGACAGAACACCGGGGAGCTGTTTTTT. This encodes CSVRGGQNTGELFF.

Relative to its sample, this clonotype is medium-sized. The chain is built from TRBV5-1 and TRBJ2-1, with 11 bases lining up with TRBD2. With V trimmed by 0 bases and J by 5 bases, 4 bases remained unmatched. This CDR3 has 16 amino acids. Germline CDR1 and CDR2: SGHRS and YFSETQ. The CDR3 coding sequence is TGCGCCAGCAGCTTGGGACTAGCGGGACTCAACAATGAGCAGTTCTTC. Residues: CASSLGLAGLNNEQFF.

This chain uses TRBV7-9 with TRBJ2-1; 10 bases match TRBD2. Germline assignment: CDR1 SEHNR and CDR2 FQNEAQ (reference sequence). The CDR3 spans 15 residues. V trimming: 5 bases; J trimming: 5 bases; junction bases outside the gene matches: 6. The CDR3 region is CASSASGSWHNEQFF. The DNA of the CDR3 is TGTGCCAGCAGCGCTAGCGGGAGTTGGCACAATGAGCAGTTCTTC. The whole variable domain, filled in from reference TRBV7-9 and TRBJ2-1, reads DTGVSQNPRHKITKRGQNVTFRCDPISEHNRLYWYRQTLGQGPEFLTYFQNEAQLEKSRLLSDRFSAERPKGSFSTLEIQRTEQGDSAMYLCASSASGSWHNEQFFGPGTRLTVL.

The chain employs TRBV6-2 or TRBV6-3 and TRBJ2-2; 7 positions agree with TRBD1. The V gene end was trimmed by 5 bases and the J gene end by 2 bases; junction bases not matched to a gene: 11. The CDR3 runs 17 residues. CDR1 and CDR2 from the germline V gene are MNHEY and SVGEGT. The DNA of the CDR3 is TGTGCCAGCAGTACGACGCCGGGACAGAAAAACACCGGGGAGCTGTTTTTT. Protein: CASSTTPGQKNTGELFF.

This clonotype has just a few counts. The chain employs TRBV29-1 and TRBJ2-3; D might be TRBD1 (6 bases). The CDR3 consists of 13 residues. The V end lost 4 bases, the J end lost 4 bases, and 12 bases lay between the germline ends. Per the germline V gene, CDR1 is SQVTM and CDR2 is ANQGSEA. The CDR3 protein is CSVGHGGADTQYF. The CDR3 nucleotides read TGCAGCGTTGGTCATGGGGGCGCAGATACGCAGTATTTT.

This clonotype was picked up many times. The chain employs TRBV12-3 or TRBV12-4 and TRBJ2-1; D is unresolved. V was trimmed by 0 bases and J by 0 bases, leaving 9 bases between them. The CDR3 totals 16 residues. The CDR3 nucleotides read TGTGCCAGCAGTTTAGCGCTTCAGAGCTCCTACAATGAGCAGTTCTTC. Translation: CASSLALQSSYNEQFF.

This clonotype was detected ten times or more. The chain joins TRBV18 to TRBJ1-2; D is unclear. Trimming left V 1 base short and J 2 bases short, with 8 bases between. The CDR3 consists of 14 residues. Germline V CDR1 and CDR2: KGHSH, LQKENI. CDR3 in amino acids: CASSPRQLNYGYTF. CDR3 DNA: TGTGCCAGCTCACCACGTCAGCTAAACTATGGCTACACCTTC. The full variable domain, in which reference TRBV18 and TRBJ1-2 provide the parts outside the CDR3, is NAGVMQNPRHLVRRRGQEARLRCSPMKGHSHVYWYRQLPEEGLKFMVYLQKENIIDESGMPKERFSAEFPKEGPSILRIQQVVRGDSAAYFCASSPRQLNYGYTFGSGTRLTVV.

This clonotype was detected ten times or more. The chain couples TRBV4-3 to TRBJ2-6; D gene unclear. Germline CDR1 is LGHNA and CDR2 is YSLEER. This CDR3 comprises 16 residues. Trimming removed 1 base at V and 0 bases at J, with 7 bases between. CDR3 in DNA: TGCGCCAGCAGCCAAGGTGTGGACTCTGGGGCCAACGTCCTGACTTTC. This codes for CASSQGVDSGANVLTF.

There are many counts of this clonotype. V is TRBV27 and J is TRBJ2-5; perhaps D is TRBD1 or TRBD2 (5 bases each). The V and J ends lost 5 bases and 0 bases respectively, with 16 bases between them. The germline CDR1 and CDR2 sequences are MNHEY and SMNVEV (reference sequence). The length of the CDR3 is 16 residues. The CDR3 reads CASSPRGAPYQETQYF. The CDR3 coding sequence is TGTGCCAGCAGTCCGAGGGGAGCCCCGTACCAAGAGACCCAGTACTTC.

This clonotype was counted between two and nine times. This sequence joins TRBV29-1 and TRBJ2-3, with 13 bases that match TRBD2. There are 15 residues in the CDR3. Trimming took 7 bases from V and 6 from J; bases not matched to a gene: 10. CDR1 SQVTM and CDR2 ANQGSEA come from the germline V gene. The CDR3 sequence is CSAGGLAGSGDTQYF. In DNA form, the CDR3 reads TGCAGCGCCGGGGGACTAGCGGGGTCAGGGGATACGCAGTATTTT.

This clonotype was seen ten or more times. The genes are TRBV5-1 and TRBJ2-1, with unresolved D. Trimming shortened V by 3 bases and J by 5 bases, and 12 bases separated the two germline ends. This CDR3 has 14 residues. The germline V gene encodes CDR1 SGHRS and CDR2 YFSETQ. The CDR3 region is CASSSGGVHNEQFF. Written as DNA, the CDR3 is TGCGCCAGCAGCTCGGGCGGCGTCCACAATGAGCAGTTCTTC.

This clonotype was seen many times. The chain combines TRBV28 with TRBJ2-1, with D possibly TRBD1 on 5 matching bases. The CDR3 extends over 13 amino acids. Deletions cut 6 bases from V and 7 bases from J, with 13 bases between. Germline CDR1 MDHEN, CDR2 SYDVKM. CDR3 nucleotide sequence: TGTGCCAGCAGAGAATCAGGGCGGAATGAGCAGTTCTTC. Its translation is CASRESGRNEQFF.

The chain combines TRBV20-1 with TRBJ2-3; 8 bases are shared with TRBD2. Germline V gene lookup returns CDR1 DFQATT and CDR2 SNEGSKA (reference sequence). The CDR3 has 15 amino acids. After removal of 2 bases from V and 5 bases from J, the junction contained 9 bases not matched to a gene. DNA for the CDR3: TGCAGTGCTAGAAGTTCTAGCGGGCATCAAGATACGCAGTATTTT. Translated: CSARSSSGHQDTQYF.

This sequence joins TRBV7-9 and TRBJ2-3, with 9 bases fitting TRBD1. V was clipped by 5 bases and J by 2 bases; unmatched bases: 8. The CDR3 is 16 residues long. CDR1 and CDR2 from the germline V gene are SEHNR and FQNEAQ (reference sequence). CDR3 region: CASSPTGGSPTDTQYF. In nucleotides, the CDR3 is TGTGCCAGCAGCCCTACAGGGGGCAGCCCCACAGATACGCAGTATTTT.

There are many counts of this clonotype. The gene calls are TRBV7-2 and TRBJ2-1, with 7 bases that match TRBD1. The V and J ends lost 1 base and 2 bases, in that order; junction bases with no gene match: 8. Germline V CDR1 and CDR2: SGHTA, FQGNSA. This CDR3 region has 17 residues. The CDR3 DNA sequence: TGTGCCAGCAGCTTAGATTTGTTAACAGGGGCCTACAATGAGCAGTTCTTC. Translating gives CASSLDLLTGAYNEQFF.